Sequencing of this T cell receptor (beta chain) was carried out in a study of cytomegalovirus exposure and HLA in healthy donors. Looked up from germline, CDR1 is MGHRA and CDR2 is YSYEKL. This CDR3 has 20 amino acids. The V gene end was trimmed by 3 bases and the J gene end by 0 bases; junction bases not matched to a gene: 13. The method was immunoSEQ multiplex PCR; TCRdb's version includes in-frame clones alone and lacks a portion of them. The table has about 330,000 clones, around 90% seen once. This TCR was recovered from a woman aged 25 to 39 in good health and CMV-seropositive. Specimen: PBMCs. The chain couples TRBV4-1 to TRBJ2-7; 14 bases are shared with TRBD2. CDR3 region: CASSHSPGLAGVPNSYEQYF. The CDR3 DNA is TGCGCCAGCAGCCATTCCCCGGGACTAGCGGGAGTTCCGAACTCCTACGAGCAGTACTTC.